This is a list of T cell receptor beta chains from one sample in a study of blood T cell repertoires in COVID-19. Some clones are missing from TCRdb's copy, which holds only in-frame ones; the method was immunoSEQ multiplex PCR. Of about 42,000 clones in the sample, around 84% were seen once. What was sequenced was peripheral blood. The receptors come from a man aged 70 or older with acute or convalescent COVID-19. Both conserved end residues are part of each CDR3. The order of the fields is D gene, V gene, clone size, J gene, CDR3 DNA, CDR3 protein. A D gene is named only where the DNA matches it firmly. Size tells how often a clone was seen (once, few, many) or the class of an expanded clone, and some rows leave it out.

>NA|TRBV6-2/TRBV6-3|NA|TRBJ1-1
TGTGCCAGCAGTTACTTGGGGGGACGGATGAACACTGAAGCTTTCTTT
CASSYLGGRMNTEAFF
>TRBD1|TRBV7-2|NA|TRBJ1-5
TGTGCCAGCAGCTTAATGGGCAGGGGGCTGAGTCAGCCCCAGCATTTT
CASSLMGRGLSQPQHF
>NA|TRBV30|NA|TRBJ1-6
TGTGCCTGGAGTGTAGCCCCAGGGGTCAATTCACCCCTCCACTTT
CAWSVAPGVNSPLHF
>NA|TRBV19|NA|TRBJ2-1
TGTGCCACTACCTATGGCGGCTTCTACAATGAGCAGTTCTTC
CATTYGGFYNEQFF
>NA|TRBV6-2/TRBV6-3|NA|TRBJ1-1
TGTGCCAGCAGTTTAAATCGAGGGCTGGCTTTCTTT
CASSLNRGLAFF
>TRBD2|TRBV7-9|NA|TRBJ2-3
TGTGCCAGCAGCTTAGATGGGACTAGCGGGACTAAAGCGCAGTATTTT
CASSLDGTSGTKAQYF
>NA|TRBV19|NA|TRBJ1-2
TGTGCCAGTAGTAACCCCTCGCCAGGGGACTATGGCTACACCTTC
CASSNPSPGDYGYTF
>TRBD2|TRBV7-3|NA|TRBJ2-5
TGTGCCAGCAGTCCCCGGGTAGCGGGGCGGGGGGAGACCCAGTACTTC
CASSPRVAGRGETQYF
>NA|TRBV6-1|NA|TRBJ1-3
TGTGCCAGCAGTGAAACAGGGTCCCGAAACACCATATATTTT
CASSETGSRNTIYF
>NA|TRBV6-2/TRBV6-3|few|TRBJ2-2
TGTGCCAGCAGCAGGACAGCGAACACCGGGGAGCTGTTTTTT
CASSRTANTGELFF
>TRBD1|TRBV27|NA|TRBJ1-5
TGTGCCAGCAGTTCGGGACAGGGGAATCAGCCCCAGCATTTT
CASSSGQGNQPQHF
>NA|TRBV3-1/TRBV3-2|NA|TRBJ2-3
TGTGCCAGCAGCCAAGGACTAGTCACAGATACGCAGTATTTT
CASSQGLVTDTQYF
>NA|TRBV5-1|NA|TRBJ2-5
TGCGCCAGCAGCTTGGCAGGGCGTCGAGTGGAGACCCAGTACTTC
CASSLAGRRVETQYF
>TRBD1|TRBV5-1|NA|TRBJ2-7
TGCGCCAGCAGCCCCCTCAATCAGGGGGTTGACGAGCAGTACTTC
CASSPLNQGVDEQYF
>NA|TRBV7-2|NA|TRBJ2-2
TGTGCCAGCAGCTTAGTGGTCGCGGGAGGGGAGCTGTTTTTT
CASSLVVAGGELFF
>TRBD2|TRBV28|NA|TRBJ2-3
TGTGCCAGCAGTTTAGGCGGGAGTTTCACAGATACGCAGTATTTT
CASSLGGSFTDTQYF
>NA|TRBV5-1|NA|TRBJ1-3
TGCGCCAGCAGCCCATATACATCTGGAAACACCATATATTTT
CASSPYTSGNTIYF
>TRBD1|TRBV5-1|NA|TRBJ2-5
TGCGCCAGCAGCCAGGGACAGGACCCTTGGACCCAGTACTTC
CASSQGQDPWTQYF
>NA|TRBV11-3|NA|TRBJ1-1
TGTGCCAGCAGCTCTCAGGAGAACACTGAAGCTTTCTTT
CASSSQENTEAFF
>NA|TRBV25-1|once|TRBJ1-1
TGTGCCAGCAGGCCGGGACACTATAGAAGTTTGAACACTGAAGCTTTCTTT
CASRPGHYRSLNTEAFF
>TRBD1|TRBV7-9|NA|TRBJ1-2
TGTGCCAGCAGCTTGCCCCTTCCACAGGGGGCTGGTGGCTACACCTTC
CASSLPLPQGAGGYTF
>TRBD2|TRBV5-4|NA|TRBJ2-1
TGTGCCAGCAGCTTAAAACTAGCGGGAGCCAGGGAGCAGTTCTTC
CASSLKLAGAREQFF
>NA|TRBV15|NA|TRBJ2-1
TGTGCCACCAGCAGAGATCTAGGAAGTTACAATGAGCAGTTCTTC
CATSRDLGSYNEQFF
>NA|TRBV7-9|once|TRBJ1-5
TGTGCCAGCAGCGGTCGGGAGGCAGACGCTCAGCCCCAGCATTTT
CASSGREADAQPQHF
>NA|TRBV18|NA|TRBJ1-1
TGTGCCAGCTCGGGCACAGGGAGTGGAGAGACCACTGAAGCTTTCTTT
CASSGTGSGETTEAFF
>NA|TRBV19|NA|TRBJ2-1
TGTGCCACACAACTAGCACCGAGCTCCTACAATGAGCAGTTCTTC
CATQLAPSSYNEQFF
>TRBD1|TRBV5-1|NA|TRBJ1-4
TGCGCCAGCAGCGTCGGGACAGGGAATGAAAAACTGTTTTTT
CASSVGTGNEKLFF
>NA|TRBV6-5|NA|TRBJ2-5
TGTGCCAGCAGTCCGATGCGGCAAGAGACCCAGTACTTC
CASSPMRQETQYF
>NA|TRBV5-6|NA|TRBJ1-2
TGTGCCAGCAGCTTTCCTTATCTATCCGATGGCTACACCTTC
CASSFPYLSDGYTF
>NA|TRBV12-3/TRBV12-4|NA|TRBJ2-7
TGTGCCAGCAGTTTAGCGGAGCCCTACGAGCAGTACTTC
CASSLAEPYEQYF
>TRBD2|TRBV11-3|NA|TRBJ2-5
TGTGCCAGCAGCCCCGGGACTAGCGGGAGTCAGGAGACCCAGTACTTC
CASSPGTSGSQETQYF
>NA|TRBV12-3/TRBV12-4|NA|TRBJ2-5
TGTGCCAGCAAACAGGGTACGCAGACCCAGTACTTC
CASKQGTQTQYF
>NA|TRBV19|NA|TRBJ1-5
TGTGCCAGTAGTATGGGAGGGAAGGGAGATCAGCCCCAGCATTTT
CASSMGGKGDQPQHF
>NA|TRBV5-4|NA|TRBJ1-1
TGTGCCAGCAGCTTGGACAGTGAGATCGGGAACACTGAAGCTTTCTTT
CASSLDSEIGNTEAFF
>NA|TRBV18|NA|TRBJ2-5
TGTGCCAGCTCACCATCCGAGGGAGTGAGGCAAGAGACCCAGTACTTC
CASSPSEGVRQETQYF
>NA|TRBV6-1|NA|TRBJ1-2
TGTGCCAGCAGTGACGCGTCAACTACTAACTATGGCTACACCTTC
CASSDASTTNYGYTF
>TRBD2|TRBV10-3|NA|TRBJ2-1
TGTGCCATCAAGCCGGGGGGGAACAATGAGCAGTTCTTC
CAIKPGGNNEQFF
>NA|TRBV3-1/TRBV3-2|NA|TRBJ1-2
TGTGCCAGCAGCCAACGTAACGCGGACTATGGCTACACCTTC
CASSQRNADYGYTF
>NA|TRBV5-1|NA|TRBJ1-2
TGCGCCAGCAGCTTCACAGGGAAGAATGGCTATGGCTACACCTTC
CASSFTGKNGYGYTF
>TRBD1|TRBV7-8|NA|TRBJ2-6
TGTGCCAGCAGCTTAAACAACAGGGGGCTCTCTGGGGCCAACGTCCTGACTTTC
CASSLNNRGLSGANVLTF
>TRBD1|TRBV11-2|NA|TRBJ2-2
TGTGCCAGCAGCTATGATCCTAGCGACAGGGGCGGGGAGCTGTTTTTT
CASSYDPSDRGGELFF
>TRBD1|TRBV9|once|TRBJ1-2
TGTGCCAGCAGCTCCACCGAGCGACAGGGGCGGGGGTATGGCTACACCTTC
CASSSTERQGRGYGYTF
>TRBD1|TRBV28|NA|TRBJ1-1
TGTGCCAGCAGTTCGCAGGGGGATATGAACACTGAAGCTTTCTTT
CASSSQGDMNTEAFF